This TCR beta chain is drawn from a study of immune characterization of retroperitoneal liposarcoma. The sample holds one count of this clonotype. TCRdb reanalysed the PCR reads using MiXCR and keeps one entry per CDR3 protein. The sample holds approximately 9,300 distinct CDR3 sequences; around a third are singletons and the top ten take 20% to 25%. Unmatched junction bases numbered 11, after V lost 7 bases and J lost 5 bases. The CDR3 extends over 15 amino acids. The germline V gene has CDR1 MGHDK and CDR2 SYGVNS. Sequencing input: tumor tissue. The TCR sequence derives from a male donor with retroperitoneal liposarcoma. The rearrangement joins TRBV25-1 to TRBJ2-1; 7 bases align to TRBD1. The CDR3 DNA reads as TGTGCCAGCATAAGTTACGGGACAGAAAACAATGAGCAGTTCTTC. Protein sequence: CASISYGTENNEQFF.